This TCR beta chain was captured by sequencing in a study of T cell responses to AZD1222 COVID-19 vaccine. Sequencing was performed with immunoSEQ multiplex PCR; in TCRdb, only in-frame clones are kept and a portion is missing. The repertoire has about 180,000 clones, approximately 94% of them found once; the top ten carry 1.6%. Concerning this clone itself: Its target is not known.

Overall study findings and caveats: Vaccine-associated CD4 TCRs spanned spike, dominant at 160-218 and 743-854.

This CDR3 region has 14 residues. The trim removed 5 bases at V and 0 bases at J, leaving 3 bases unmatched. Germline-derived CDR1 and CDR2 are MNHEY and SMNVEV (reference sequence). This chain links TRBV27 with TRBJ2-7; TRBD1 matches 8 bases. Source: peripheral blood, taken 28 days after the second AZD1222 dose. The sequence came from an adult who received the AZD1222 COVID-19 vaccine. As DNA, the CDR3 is TGTGCCAGCAGTGCTACAGGGGGCTCCTACGAGCAGTACTTC. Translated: CASSATGGSYEQYF.